This paragraph reports one T cell receptor (beta chain). The antigen this receptor binds is unknown. Per-base qualities were not stored, and no clone one base away is much larger. These data come from a study of shared clonotypes between healthy human individuals (dated by TCRdb to 2018 to 2021). Context from the whole study: The cohort included a few men and a couple of women between 18 and 49 years of age. For each donor, three plates each were used for CD4 naive and CD4 memory, two plates were used for CD8 naive, and one plate was used for CD8 memory. Blood TCR repertoires of about 5 healthy adults were deeply sequenced to estimate repertoire size and the extent of clonotype sharing between individuals. Libraries were prepared and TCR repertoires were sequenced by different laboratories using diverse techniques, in order to increase sequencing depth and limit assay-specific biases. Per donor, leukapheresis produced somewhere between about 0.9 and 10 billion PBMCs.

Paper-wide results and their limitations: Sampling was limited to blood, and TCR repertoires in tissue likely differ from TCR repertoires in blood. The small number of donors limited the genetic and exposure-history diversity represented. Naive subsets generally had larger estimated clonotype richness than memory subsets. When four donors were compared, the shared fraction of clonotypes was 5% to 6.5% for naive CD4, roughly 3.3% for naive CD8, 2.3% for memory CD4, and 0.4% for memory CD8. Higher generation probabilities were observed for clonotypes shared by all four sorted-subset donors than for non-shared clonotypes. Rarefaction of sorted-subset datasets indicated incomplete sequencing despite the large sequencing depth. Pairwise subsampling indicated that sequencing depth was expected to affect the degree of clonotype sharing among donors.

Donors were healthy HIV-negative adults with no recently reported acute infections or vaccinations. Every donor was a Caucasian adult living in Nashville, Tennessee, USA. CD4+ T cells were enriched through magnetic negative selection, after which naive cells were positively selected on CD45RA and the remaining negative fraction served as the memory subset. Blood was obtained by leukapheresis, after which PBMCs were separated by Ficoll-Histopaque density gradient centrifugation and cryopreserved in liquid nitrogen vapor phase. Purity and quantity of every magnetically sorted T cell population were checked by analytical flow cytometry. Genomic DNA was isolated from each sorted fraction and quantified by UV absorbance on a Nanodrop 2000c. TCR CDR3 regions were amplified from genomic DNA by multiplex PCR using the deep immunoSEQ assay. For each cell subset, the extracted genomic DNA was distributed evenly across all wells of several immunoSEQ 96-well plates, and each plate served as one replicate. For sorted subsets, approximately 210 ng genomic DNA, equal to about 30,000 T cell genomes, was loaded into each replicate PCR. Purified libraries were measured with a Qubit 3.0 fluorometer, size-checked on a Bioanalyzer 2100, and measured again with the KAPA Library Quantification kit. Every immunoSEQ 96-well plate was sequenced on a separate single-read 150-cycle Illumina NextSeq 550 flow cell. In the paper's pipeline: Because the immunoSEQ output included only junctional sequences and no quality scores, the filtering could not be the same as the filtering used for full-length reads. To assign V/J genes and CDR3, sequences were annotated against IMGT germline references using PyIR, a Python wrapper for IgBLAST v1.9. Any read was removed if the V/J assignment was weak (E-value above 1e-6), the CDR3 was missing, or the read contained stop codons, out-of-frame junctions, or ambiguous translated residues. V3J clonotypes were defined by identical inferred V gene, J gene, and CDR3 amino acid sequence. The percentage overlap between two repertoires was calculated by dividing the number of shared unique clonotypes by the size of the smaller repertoire. Repertoire richness was assessed with RTK rarefaction, the Chao1 estimator, and Recon v2.1 estimates of unobserved clonotypes. For all TCRbeta clonotypes obtained by the gDNA method from four donors, generation probabilities were computed with OLGA. TCRdb carries this immuneACCESS record with in-frame sequences only. Its versions omit some clonotypes, under half of them owing to an unresolved V gene in the studies checked, with the rest unexplained. The V and J calls and clone size come from that table; D and trimming were worked out from the DNA. The sample includes some 2.1 million clones, with roughly 95% observed a single time. About 0.13% of the sample is in the top ten clones.

CDR1 ENHRY and CDR2 SYGVKD were looked up in the germline V gene. At the junction V is shortened by 7 bases and J by 2 bases, with 9 bases in between. The CDR3, from cysteine to phenylalanine, totals 12 residues. This entry keeps only the CDR3 DNA: 36 bases, framed from base 1. The V and J segments used are TRBV10-3 and TRBJ2-7; tentative D gene TRBD1, with 5 bases matching. The sample consisted of naive CD4+ T cells sorted from blood. The cell subset or site label for this specimen denotes: CD45RA+ positively selected. The clonotype comes from a man aged 18 to 30 in good health. The DNA sequence is TGTGCCATCACCCGACAGACCTACGAGCAGTACTTC. The encoded protein is CAITRQTYEQYF.